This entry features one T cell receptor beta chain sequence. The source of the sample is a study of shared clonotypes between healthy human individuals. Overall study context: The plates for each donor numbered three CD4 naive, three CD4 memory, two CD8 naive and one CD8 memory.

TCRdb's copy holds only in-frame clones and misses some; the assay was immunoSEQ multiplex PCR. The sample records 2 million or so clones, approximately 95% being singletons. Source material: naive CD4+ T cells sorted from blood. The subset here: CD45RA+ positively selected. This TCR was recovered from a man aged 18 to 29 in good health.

Here the CDR3 reads CASNTRGESGYTF. The CDR3 bases are TGCGCCAGCAACACCCGGGGGGAAAGTGGCTACACCTTC. The rearrangement links TRBV5-1 to TRBJ1-2, with TRBD1 as a possible D gene (5 bases). CDR1 is SGHRS, CDR2 YFSETQ, per germline. This CDR3 is built from 13 residues. Trimming removed 6 bases from V and 7 bases from J, with 16 bases in between.